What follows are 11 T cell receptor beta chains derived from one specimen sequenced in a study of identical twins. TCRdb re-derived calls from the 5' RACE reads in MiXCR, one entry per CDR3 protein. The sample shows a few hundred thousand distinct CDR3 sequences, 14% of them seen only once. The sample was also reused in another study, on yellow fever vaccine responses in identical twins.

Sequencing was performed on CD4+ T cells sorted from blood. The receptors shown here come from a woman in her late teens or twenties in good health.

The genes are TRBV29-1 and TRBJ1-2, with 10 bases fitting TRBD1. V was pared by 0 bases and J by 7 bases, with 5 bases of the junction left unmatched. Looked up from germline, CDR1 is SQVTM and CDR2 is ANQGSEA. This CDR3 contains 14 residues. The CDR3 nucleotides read TGCAGCGTTGAAGACAGACAGGGGGCGGGTGGCTACACCTTC. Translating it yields CSVEDRQGAGGYTF.

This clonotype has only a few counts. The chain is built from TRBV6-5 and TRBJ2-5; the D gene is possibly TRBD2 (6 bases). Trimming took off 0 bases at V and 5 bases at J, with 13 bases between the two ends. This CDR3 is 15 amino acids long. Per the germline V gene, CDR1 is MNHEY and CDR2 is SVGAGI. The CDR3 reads CASSYSGTLQETQYF. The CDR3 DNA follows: TGTGCCAGCAGTTACTCAGGGACTCTCCAGGAGACCCAGTACTTC.

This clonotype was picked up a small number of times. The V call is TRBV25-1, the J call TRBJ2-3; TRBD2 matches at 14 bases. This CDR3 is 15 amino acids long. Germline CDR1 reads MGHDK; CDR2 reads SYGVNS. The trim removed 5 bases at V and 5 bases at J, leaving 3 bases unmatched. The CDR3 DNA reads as TGTGCCAGCAGTCCAGGACTAGCGGGGGGAGATACGCAGTATTTT. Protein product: CASSPGLAGGDTQYF.

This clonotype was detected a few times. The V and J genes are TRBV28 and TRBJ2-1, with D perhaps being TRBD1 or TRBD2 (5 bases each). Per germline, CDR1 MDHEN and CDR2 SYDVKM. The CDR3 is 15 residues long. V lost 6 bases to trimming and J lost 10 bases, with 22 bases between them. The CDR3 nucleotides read TGTGCCAGCAGCCGATCCGGGACGGTCCCCCCGGAGCAGTTCTTC. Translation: CASSRSGTVPPEQFF. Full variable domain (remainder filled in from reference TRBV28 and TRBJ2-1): DVKVTQSSRYLVKRTGEKVFLECVQDMDHENMFWYRQDPGLGLRLIYFSYDVKMKEKGDIPEGYSVSREKKERFSLILESASTNQTSMYLCASSRSGTVPPEQFFGPGTRLTVL.

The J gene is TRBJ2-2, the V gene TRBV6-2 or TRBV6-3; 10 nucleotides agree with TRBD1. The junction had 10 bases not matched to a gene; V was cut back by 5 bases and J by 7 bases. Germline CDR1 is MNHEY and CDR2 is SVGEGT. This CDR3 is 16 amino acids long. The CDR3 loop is CASSPTRTGGDGELFF. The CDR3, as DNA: TGTGCCAGCAGTCCGACCCGGACAGGGGGAGACGGGGAGCTGTTTTTT.

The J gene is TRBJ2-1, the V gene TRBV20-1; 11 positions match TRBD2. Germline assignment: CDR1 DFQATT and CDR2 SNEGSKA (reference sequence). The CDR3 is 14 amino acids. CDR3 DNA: TGCAGCTGGTTTGGTAGCGGGAGGGCCGATGAGCAGTTCTTC. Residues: CSWFGSGRADEQFF.

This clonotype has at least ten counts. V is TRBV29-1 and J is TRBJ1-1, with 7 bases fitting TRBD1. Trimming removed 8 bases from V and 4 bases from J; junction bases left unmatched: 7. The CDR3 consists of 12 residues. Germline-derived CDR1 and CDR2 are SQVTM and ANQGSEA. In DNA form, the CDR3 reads TGCAGCACCGACAGGGATGGCACTGAAGCTTTCTTT. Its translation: CSTDRDGTEAFF.

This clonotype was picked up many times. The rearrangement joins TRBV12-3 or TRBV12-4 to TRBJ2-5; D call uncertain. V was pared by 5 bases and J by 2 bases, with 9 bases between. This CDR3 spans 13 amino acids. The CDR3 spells CASSPDQQETQYF. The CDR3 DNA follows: TGTGCCAGCAGTCCGGACCAACAAGAGACCCAGTACTTC.

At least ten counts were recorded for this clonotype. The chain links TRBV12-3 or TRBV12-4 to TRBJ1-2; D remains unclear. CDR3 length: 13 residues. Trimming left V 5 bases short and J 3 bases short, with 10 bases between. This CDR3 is CASSPQIDYGYTF. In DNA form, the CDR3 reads TGTGCCAGCAGTCCCCAAATTGACTATGGCTACACCTTC.

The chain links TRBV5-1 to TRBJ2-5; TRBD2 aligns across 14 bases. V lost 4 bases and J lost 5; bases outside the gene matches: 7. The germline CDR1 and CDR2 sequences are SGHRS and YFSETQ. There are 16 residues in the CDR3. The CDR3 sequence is CASSTGTSGSGETQYF. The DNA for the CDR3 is TGCGCCAGCAGCACCGGGACTAGCGGGAGCGGGGAGACCCAGTACTTC.

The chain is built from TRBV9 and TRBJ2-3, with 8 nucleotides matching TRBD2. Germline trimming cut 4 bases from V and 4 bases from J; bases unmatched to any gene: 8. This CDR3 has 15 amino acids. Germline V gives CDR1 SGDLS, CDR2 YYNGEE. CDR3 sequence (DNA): TGTGCCAGCAGCATAAGCGGGAGTTTCCCAGATACGCAGTATTTT. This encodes CASSISGSFPDTQYF.